The following is a TCR beta chain sequence with its context. Trimming took 1 base from V and 1 from J, leaving 2 bases between them. Germline loops: CDR1 SGHAT, CDR2 FQNNGV. This CDR3 is 13 amino acids long. In the authors' methods: Amplification from reference gene primers served as the basis for estimated nucleated cell counts. Here immunoSEQ multiplex PCR was the method, and the copy in TCRdb shows in-frame clones only, minus some. The DNA gave D and trimming, while V, J and clone size come from that table. The table shows approximately 220,000 clones, with roughly 83% occurring only once. This sample is part of a study of blood T cell repertoires in COVID-19. Participants were aged about 18 to 89 years from approximately 24 US areas.

The clonotype originates from a middle-aged woman with acute COVID-19. The V and J genes are TRBV11-2 and TRBJ2-1; D remains ambiguous. Sequencing was done on a sample of PBMCs or T cells enriched from blood (not recorded which). CDR3 residues: CASSLVSYNEQFF. The DNA for the CDR3 is TGTGCCAGCAGCTTAGTATCCTACAATGAGCAGTTCTTC.